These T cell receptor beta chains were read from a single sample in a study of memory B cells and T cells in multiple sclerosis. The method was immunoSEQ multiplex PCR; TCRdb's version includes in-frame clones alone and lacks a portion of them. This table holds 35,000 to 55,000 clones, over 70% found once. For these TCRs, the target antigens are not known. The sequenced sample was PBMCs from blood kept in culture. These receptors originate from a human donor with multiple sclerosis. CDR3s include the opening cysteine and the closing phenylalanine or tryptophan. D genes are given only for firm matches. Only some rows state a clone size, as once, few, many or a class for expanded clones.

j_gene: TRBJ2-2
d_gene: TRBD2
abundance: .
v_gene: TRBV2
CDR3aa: CASSGIAGVNTGELFF
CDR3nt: TGTGCCAGCAGCGGGATAGCGGGGGTCAACACCGGGGAGCTGTTTTTT

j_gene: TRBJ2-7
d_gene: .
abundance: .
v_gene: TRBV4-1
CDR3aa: CASSQGGSLREQYF
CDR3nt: TGCGCCAGCAGCCAAGGTGGAAGTCTCCGCGAGCAGTACTTC

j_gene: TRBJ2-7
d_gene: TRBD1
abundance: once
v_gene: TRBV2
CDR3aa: CASRGQDLDEQYF
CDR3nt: TGTGCCAGCAGGGGACAGGATTTAGACGAGCAGTACTTC

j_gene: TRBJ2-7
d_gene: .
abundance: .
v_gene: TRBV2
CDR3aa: CASSEGRGIEQYF
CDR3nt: TGTGCCAGCAGTGAAGGACGTGGGATCGAGCAGTACTTC

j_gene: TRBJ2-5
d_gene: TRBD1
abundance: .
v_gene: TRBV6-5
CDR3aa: CASSSRDSAEETQYF
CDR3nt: TGTGCCAGCAGTTCCCGGGACAGTGCAGAAGAGACCCAGTACTTC

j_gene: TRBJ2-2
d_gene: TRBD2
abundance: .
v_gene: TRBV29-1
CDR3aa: CSARLAGGIASTGELFF
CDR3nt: TGCAGCGCCAGACTAGCGGGGGGCATCGCGAGCACCGGGGAGCTGTTTTTT

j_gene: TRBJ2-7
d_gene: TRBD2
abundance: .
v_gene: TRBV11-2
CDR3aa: CASSLFSGSRREALEQYF
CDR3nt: TGTGCCAGCAGCTTATTCTCGGGCTCCAGACGGGAGGCTCTCGAGCAGTACTTC

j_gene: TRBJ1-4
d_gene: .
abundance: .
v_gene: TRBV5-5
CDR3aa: CASSLGVQLATNEKLFF
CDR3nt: TGTGCCAGCAGCTTGGGGGTACAGCTTGCAACTAATGAAAAACTGTTTTTT

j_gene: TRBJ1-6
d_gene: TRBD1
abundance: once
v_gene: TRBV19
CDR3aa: CASRGTGGFSPLHF
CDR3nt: TGTGCCAGTAGAGGGACAGGGGGCTTTTCACCCCTCCACTTT

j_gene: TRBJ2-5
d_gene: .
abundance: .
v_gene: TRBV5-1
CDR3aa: CASSWSEPQETQYF
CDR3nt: TGCGCCAGCAGCTGGTCAGAGCCTCAAGAGACCCAGTACTTC

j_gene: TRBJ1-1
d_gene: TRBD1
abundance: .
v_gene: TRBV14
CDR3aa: CASSQVWDRGTEAFF
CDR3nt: TGTGCCAGCAGCCAAGTCTGGGACAGGGGAACTGAAGCTTTCTTT

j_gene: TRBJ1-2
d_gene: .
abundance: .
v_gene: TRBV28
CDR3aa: CASSLTAAYGYTF
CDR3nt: TGTGCCAGCAGTTTAACCGCGGCGTATGGCTACACCTTC

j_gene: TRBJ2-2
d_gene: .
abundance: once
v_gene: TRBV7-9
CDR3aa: CASSLIETGELFF
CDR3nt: TGTGCCAGCAGCTTAATAGAAACCGGGGAGCTGTTTTTT

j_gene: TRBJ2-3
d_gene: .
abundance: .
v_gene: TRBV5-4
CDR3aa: CASRGGPPADTQYF
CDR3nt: TGTGCCAGCAGGGGGGGACCCCCAGCAGATACGCAGTATTTT

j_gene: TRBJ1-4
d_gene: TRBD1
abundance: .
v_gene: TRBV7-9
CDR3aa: CASSSDRGSEKLFF
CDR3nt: TGTGCCAGCAGCTCGGACAGGGGAAGTGAAAAACTGTTTTTT

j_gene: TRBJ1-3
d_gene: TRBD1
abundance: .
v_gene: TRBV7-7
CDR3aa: CASSPGTGSGNTIYF
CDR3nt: TGTGCTAGCAGCCCAGGGACAGGGTCTGGAAACACCATATATTTT

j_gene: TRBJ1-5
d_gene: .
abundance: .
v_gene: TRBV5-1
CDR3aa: CASSLGTPPKEPQHF
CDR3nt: TGCGCCAGCAGCCTCGGTACGCCGCCGAAGGAGCCCCAGCATTTT

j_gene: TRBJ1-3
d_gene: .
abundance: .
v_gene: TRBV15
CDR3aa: CATSLKRGASGNTIYF
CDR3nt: TGTGCCACCAGCTTAAAACGTGGGGCCTCTGGAAACACCATATATTTT

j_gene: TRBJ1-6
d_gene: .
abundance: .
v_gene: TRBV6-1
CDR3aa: CASSHSGVDSPLHF
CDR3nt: TGTGCCAGCAGTCATTCAGGGGTTGATTCACCCCTCCACTTT

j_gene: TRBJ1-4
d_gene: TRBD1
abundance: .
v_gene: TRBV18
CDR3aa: CASSPQGALNEKLFF
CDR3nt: TGTGCCAGCTCACCCCAGGGGGCGCTTAATGAAAAACTGTTTTTT

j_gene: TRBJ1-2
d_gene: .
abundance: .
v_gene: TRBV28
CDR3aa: CASRSPRRAPGYTF
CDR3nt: TGTGCCAGCAGATCTCCCCGGAGGGCGCCTGGCTACACCTTC

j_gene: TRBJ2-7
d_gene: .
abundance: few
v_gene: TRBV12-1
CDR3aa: CASSSGRTYEQYF
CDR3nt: TGTGCCAGCAGCTCGGGACGGACCTACGAGCAGTACTTC

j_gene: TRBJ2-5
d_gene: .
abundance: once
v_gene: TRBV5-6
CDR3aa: CASSLDPGAETQYF
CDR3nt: TGTGCCAGCAGCTTGGACCCGGGGGCAGAGACCCAGTACTTC

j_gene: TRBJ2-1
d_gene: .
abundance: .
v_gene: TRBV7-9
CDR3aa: CASSSIDSSSYNEQFF
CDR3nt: TGTGCCAGCAGCTCTATTGACTCTAGCTCCTACAATGAGCAGTTCTTC

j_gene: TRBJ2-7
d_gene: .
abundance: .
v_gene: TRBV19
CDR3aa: CASSPIAAAGYEQYF
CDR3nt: TGTGCCAGTAGTCCCATAGCTGCCGCGGGCTACGAGCAGTACTTC

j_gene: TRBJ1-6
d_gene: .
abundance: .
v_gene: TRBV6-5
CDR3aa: CASSLGARSSPLHF
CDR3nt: TGTGCCAGCAGTCTAGGGGCGAGGAGTTCACCCCTCCACTTT

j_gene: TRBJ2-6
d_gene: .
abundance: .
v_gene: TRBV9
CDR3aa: CASSVAMAGANVLTF
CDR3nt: TGTGCCAGCAGCGTAGCAATGGCTGGGGCCAACGTCCTGACTTTC

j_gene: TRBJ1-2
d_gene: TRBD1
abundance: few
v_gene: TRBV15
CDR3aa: CATSRDPTGVGGYTF
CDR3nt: TGTGCCACCAGCAGAGATCCGACAGGGGTGGGAGGCTACACCTTC

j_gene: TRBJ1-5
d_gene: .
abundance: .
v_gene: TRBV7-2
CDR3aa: CASSPELTGAEQPQHF
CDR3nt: TGTGCCAGCAGCCCCGAGCTTACGGGGGCGGAGCAGCCCCAGCATTTT

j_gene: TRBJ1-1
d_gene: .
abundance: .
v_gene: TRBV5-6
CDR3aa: CASSLGQTYRATEAFF
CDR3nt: TGTGCCAGCAGCCTGGGGCAGACCTATCGAGCCACTGAAGCTTTCTTT

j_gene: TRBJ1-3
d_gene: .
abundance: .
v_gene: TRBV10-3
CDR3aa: CAISTNSGNTIYF
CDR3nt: TGTGCCATCAGTACGAACTCTGGAAACACCATATATTTT

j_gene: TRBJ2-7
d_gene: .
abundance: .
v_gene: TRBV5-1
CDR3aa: CASSLGPQDTSYEQYF
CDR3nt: TGCGCCAGCAGCTTGGGCCCCCAGGATACCTCCTACGAGCAGTACTTC

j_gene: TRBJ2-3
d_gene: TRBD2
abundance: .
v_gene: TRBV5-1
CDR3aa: CASSPGGGSTDTQYF
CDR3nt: TGCGCCAGCAGCCCGGGAGGGGGAAGCACAGATACGCAGTATTTT

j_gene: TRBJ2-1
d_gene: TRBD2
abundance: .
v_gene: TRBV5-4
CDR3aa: CASSPWTSANNEQFF
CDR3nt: TGTGCCAGCAGCCCGTGGACTAGCGCTAACAATGAGCAGTTCTTC

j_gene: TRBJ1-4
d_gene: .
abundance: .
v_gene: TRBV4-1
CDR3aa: CASSQDGTKEKLFF
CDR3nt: TGCGCCAGCAGCCAAGATGGAACAAAAGAAAAACTGTTTTTT

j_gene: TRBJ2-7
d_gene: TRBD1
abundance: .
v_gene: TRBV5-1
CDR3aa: CASADRVEYEQYF
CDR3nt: TGCGCCAGCGCGGACAGGGTGGAGTACGAGCAGTACTTC

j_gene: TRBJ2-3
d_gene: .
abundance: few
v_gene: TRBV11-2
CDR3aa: CASSPIDSTDTQYF
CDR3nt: TGTGCCAGCAGCCCCATTGACAGCACAGATACGCAGTATTTT

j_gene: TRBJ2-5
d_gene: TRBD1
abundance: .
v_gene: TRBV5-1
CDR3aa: CASSRDREGETQYF
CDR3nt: TGCGCCAGCAGCCGAGACAGGGAAGGGGAGACCCAGTACTTC

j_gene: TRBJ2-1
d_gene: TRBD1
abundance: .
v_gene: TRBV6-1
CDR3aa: CASRETGSNEQFF
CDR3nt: TGTGCCAGCAGAGAGACAGGGAGCAATGAGCAGTTCTTC

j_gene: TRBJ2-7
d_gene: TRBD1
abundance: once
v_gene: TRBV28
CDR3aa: CASSSPGTGGEQYF
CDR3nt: TGTGCCAGCAGTTCCCCCGGGACAGGGGGCGAGCAGTACTTC

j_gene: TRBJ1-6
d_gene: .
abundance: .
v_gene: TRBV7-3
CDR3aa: CASSLFGGGSYNSPLHF
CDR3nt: TGTGCCAGCAGCTTATTCGGGGGAGGGTCCTATAATTCACCCCTCCACTTT

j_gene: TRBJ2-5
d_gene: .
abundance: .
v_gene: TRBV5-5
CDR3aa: CASSSMPWETQYF
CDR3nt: TGTGCCAGCAGCTCTATGCCGTGGGAGACCCAGTACTTC

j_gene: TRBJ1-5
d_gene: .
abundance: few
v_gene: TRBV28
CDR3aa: CASGYSNQPQHF
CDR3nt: TGTGCCAGCGGATATAGCAATCAGCCCCAGCATTTT

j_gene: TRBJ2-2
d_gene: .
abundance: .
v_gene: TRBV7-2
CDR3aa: CASDDVGPTNTGELFF
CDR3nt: TGTGCCAGCGATGACGTTGGCCCCACGAACACCGGGGAGCTGTTTTTT

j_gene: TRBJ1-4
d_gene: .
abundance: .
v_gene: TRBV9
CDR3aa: CASSRMGGADEKLFF
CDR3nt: TGTGCCAGCAGCCGGATGGGGGGGGCGGATGAAAAACTGTTTTTT

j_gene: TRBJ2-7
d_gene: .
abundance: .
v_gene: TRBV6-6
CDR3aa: CASSYSKVRSDDEQYF
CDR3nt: TGTGCCAGCAGTTACTCGAAGGTCCGCAGCGACGACGAGCAGTACTTC

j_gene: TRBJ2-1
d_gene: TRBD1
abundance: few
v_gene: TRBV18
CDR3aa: CASSPGTVNEQFF
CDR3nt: TGTGCCAGCTCACCGGGGACAGTTAATGAGCAGTTCTTC

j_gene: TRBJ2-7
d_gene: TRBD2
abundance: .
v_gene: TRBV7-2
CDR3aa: CASSFSGGRTYEQYF
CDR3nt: TGTGCCAGCAGTTTTAGCGGGGGGCGGACCTACGAGCAGTACTTC

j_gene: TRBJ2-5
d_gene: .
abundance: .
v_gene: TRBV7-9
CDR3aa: CASSPLGAQYF
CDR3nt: TGTGCCAGCAGCCCCCTCGGGGCCCAGTACTTC

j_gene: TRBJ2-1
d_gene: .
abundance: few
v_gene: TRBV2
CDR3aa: CASSADSSYNEQFF
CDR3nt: TGTGCCAGCAGTGCGGACTCCTCCTACAATGAGCAGTTCTTC